The 26 T cell receptor beta chains below come from one sample, sequenced in a study of naive and memory T cell subsets. The antigens these receptors bind are not known. An equimolar mix of two oligonucleotides served as the beta constant-region primer for TRBC1 and TRBC2. The ligated cDNA underwent four PCR rounds using SP2 and nested alpha and beta constant-region primers. One entry per CDR3 protein results from TCRdb running MiXCR on the UMI-ligation and nested PCR reads. The sample has roughly 99,000 distinct CDR3 sequences; 11% are singletons. Overall study results and limits: Naive repertoires, especially CD8, held a few larger clonotypes, possibly memory cells re-expressing CD45RA.

Sample: naive CD4+ T cells from blood. These receptors all stem from a human donor in good health.

This clonotype has only a few counts. The chain carries TRBV24-1 and TRBJ1-5, with D uncertain. CDR1 and CDR2 (germline): KGHDR, SFDVKD. Trimming left V 2 bases short and J 0 bases short, with 10 bases between. This CDR3 has 16 residues. CDR3 sequence (DNA): TGTGCCACCAGTGATTCGGGCAGGTATAGCAATCAGCCCCAGCATTTT. Translated: CATSDSGRYSNQPQHF.

The rearrangement links TRBV7-2 to TRBJ2-3; 8 nucleotides agree with TRBD1. After removal of 5 bases from V and 2 bases from J, the junction contained 6 bases not matched to a gene. From germline, CDR1 is SGHTA and CDR2 FQGNSA. The CDR3 spans 15 residues. CDR3 nucleotide sequence: TGTGCCAGCAGCCCGCGGACAGGGTCCACAGATACGCAGTATTTT. Its protein is CASSPRTGSTDTQYF.

This clonotype was counted ten times or more. The rearrangement uses TRBV18 and TRBJ2-3, with TRBD1 matching 7 bases. V shed 1 base, J shed 6 bases, and the junction held 7 bases outside the gene matches. The CDR3 extends over 15 amino acids. Germline V gene lookup returns CDR1 KGHSH and CDR2 LQKENI. This CDR3 reads CASSPLGQVEDTQYF. The DNA for the CDR3 is TGTGCCAGCTCACCACTTGGACAGGTGGAGGATACGCAGTATTTT.

This clonotype occurred a few times. The CDR3 DNA reads TGCGCCAGCAGCCAAGAATATTCAGGTTTACCTGGGGCCAACGTCCTGACTTTC. As protein: CASSQEYSGLPGANVLTF. The J gene is TRBJ2-6, the V gene TRBV4-3, with D unclear. Germline V gives CDR1 LGHNA, CDR2 YSLEER. CDR3 length: 18 amino acids. Deletions cut 0 bases from V and 2 bases from J, with 14 bases between.

The rearrangement joins TRBV4-3 to TRBJ2-1, with 8 positions matching TRBD2. The CDR3 runs to 16 residues. After removal of 2 bases from V and 0 bases from J, the junction contained 3 bases not matched to a gene. Germline CDR1 reads LGHNA; CDR2 reads YSLEER. The CDR3 region has the DNA TGCGCCAGCAGCCAAACCGGGACTAGCTCCTACAATGAGCAGTTCTTC. Amino acid sequence: CASSQTGTSSYNEQFF.

This clonotype was seen only a few times. The rearrangement joins TRBV7-2 to TRBJ1-3; unclear D gene. Trimming removed 1 base at V and 0 bases at J, with 7 bases between. CDR3 size: 15 residues. Germline CDR1 reads SGHTA; CDR2 reads FQGNSA. In nucleotides, the CDR3 is TGTGCCAGCAGCTTAGTGGCAGTCTCTGGAAACACCATATATTTT. Protein sequence: CASSLVAVSGNTIYF.

This clonotype came up a few times. V usage is TRBV12-3 or TRBV12-4 and J usage is TRBJ2-5; 7 bases map to TRBD1. Losses at the gene ends were 4 bases for V and 4 bases for J; bases not matched to a gene: 15. CDR3 length: 17 amino acids. The CDR3 protein is CASSSNPTGSSPETQYF. The CDR3 nucleotides are TGTGCCAGCAGTTCAAACCCGACAGGGAGTTCTCCAGAGACCCAGTACTTC.

The rearrangement joins TRBV7-3 to TRBJ2-3; D might be TRBD1 (5 bases). This CDR3 has 13 amino acids. Trimming shortened V by 4 bases and J by 3 bases, and 8 bases separated the two germline ends. Germline-derived CDR1 and CDR2 are SGHTA and FQGTGA. The CDR3 sequence: CASSYHRTDTQYF. The CDR3 DNA is TGTGCCAGCAGCTACCACAGGACAGATACGCAGTATTTT.

This clonotype occurred many times. The chain joins TRBV20-1 to TRBJ2-7; D ambiguous. Trimming pared 1 base from V and 6 bases from J, leaving 10 bases between. Germline V CDR1 and CDR2: DFQATT, SNEGSKA (reference sequence). The CDR3 extends over 12 amino acids. This CDR3 is CSARVTRGEQYF. For the CDR3, the DNA is TGCAGTGCTAGAGTGACTCGCGGCGAGCAGTACTTC.

The rearrangement joins TRBV7-9 to TRBJ2-7, with 8 nucleotides matching TRBD1. V lost 3 bases to trimming and J lost 6 bases; unmatched junction nucleotides: 7. CDR1 SEHNR and CDR2 FQNEAQ come from the germline V gene (reference sequence). This CDR3 is built from 14 residues. CDR3 in amino acids: CASSFSDRGGEQYF. The CDR3 nucleotides read TGTGCCAGCAGCTTCTCAGACAGGGGTGGCGAGCAGTACTTC.

This clonotype appeared many times. The chain links TRBV5-1 to TRBJ2-1; the match to TRBD2 covers 7 bases. The V and J ends lost 2 bases and 6 bases, in that order; junction bases with no gene match: 11. Per the germline V gene, CDR1 is SGHRS and CDR2 is YFSETQ. This CDR3 is built from 16 residues. CDR3 protein: CASSLRSGVPGNEQFF. CDR3 DNA sequence: TGCGCCAGCAGCTTACGCAGCGGGGTGCCCGGCAATGAGCAGTTCTTC.

The CDR3: CASSLDSGETQYF. For the CDR3, the DNA is TGCGCCAGCAGCTTGGACAGCGGAGAGACCCAGTACTTC. This rearrangement joins TRBV5-1 to TRBJ2-5, with a weak D call TRBD2 (5 bases). Between the trimmed V and J ends, which lost 0 bases and 4 bases, there was a span of 7 bases. CDR1 SGHRS and CDR2 YFSETQ come from the germline V gene. This CDR3 comprises 13 residues.

V gene TRBV28 combines with J gene TRBJ2-1; 15 bases map to TRBD2. There are 15 residues in the CDR3. Germline lookup yields CDR1 MDHEN and CDR2 SYDVKM. The ends lost 6 bases at V and 13 bases at J; junction bases unmatched: 10. The chain's CDR3 is CASSGLAGGPTVQFF. The CDR3 DNA reads as TGTGCCAGCAGCGGACTAGCGGGGGGGCCCACGGTCCAGTTCTTC.

The chain recombines TRBV29-1 with TRBJ2-1; 13 bases map to TRBD2. Germline loops: CDR1 SQVTM, CDR2 ANQGSEA. The CDR3 consists of 18 residues. The V and J ends lost 4 bases and 6 bases, in that order; junction bases with no gene match: 15. CDR3 amino acids: CSVAPPSRLAGGRNEQFF. For the CDR3, the DNA is TGCAGCGTTGCACCCCCCTCGAGACTAGCGGGGGGCCGCAATGAGCAGTTCTTC.

This clonotype appeared a few times. The rearrangement joins TRBV6-1 to TRBJ1-6; the D gene is possibly TRBD1 (6 bases). The CDR3 runs to 14 residues. Trimming cost V 6 bases and J 8 bases, with 14 bases left between them. The germline V gene encodes CDR1 MNHNS and CDR2 SASEGT. The CDR3 sequence is CASRNRVMDSPLHF. The CDR3, as DNA: TGTGCCAGCAGAAACAGGGTTATGGATTCACCCCTCCACTTT.

This clonotype was found a few times. The chain employs TRBV11-2 and TRBJ2-3; perhaps D is TRBD1 or TRBD2 (5 bases each). The CDR3 consists of 18 residues. Trimming cost V 6 bases and J 3 bases, with 25 bases left between them. Per the germline V gene, CDR1 is SGHAT and CDR2 is FQNNGV. Here the CDR3 reads CASRRIPTHRGGTDTQYF. The DNA of the CDR3 is TGTGCCAGCAGAAGAATACCAACCCACCGGGGCGGAACAGATACGCAGTATTTT. Filled out from reference TRBV11-2 and TRBJ2-3, the complete variable domain reads EAGVAQSPRYKIIEKRQSVAFWCNPISGHATLYWYQQILGQGPKLLIQFQNNGVVDDSQLPKDRFSAERLKGVDSTLKIQPAKLEDSAVYLCASRRIPTHRGGTDTQYFGPGTRLTVL.

This clonotype was counted between two and nine times. The rearrangement joins TRBV12-3 or TRBV12-4 to TRBJ2-3; 9 nucleotides line up with TRBD2. V lost 6 bases and J lost 3; bases outside the gene matches: 7. The CDR3 is made up of 15 amino acids. Here the CDR3 reads CASRSLAGATDTQYF. The CDR3 region has the DNA TGTGCCAGCAGATCTTTAGCGGGAGCTACAGATACGCAGTATTTT.

The chain combines TRBV5-1 with TRBJ2-1; the match to TRBD2 covers 8 bases. V shed 4 bases and J 3 bases; nucleotides not matched to a gene: 9. The CDR3 covers 16 residues. Germline V gene lookup returns CDR1 SGHRS and CDR2 YFSETQ. DNA for the CDR3: TGCGCCAGCAGCACGGGCGGGCTAGCGGGCTACAATGAGCAGTTCTTC. Its protein is CASSTGGLAGYNEQFF.

This clonotype was observed a handful of times. Written as DNA, the CDR3 is TGTGCCAGCAGTGAAAGCGGGAGATCCTACAATGAGCAGTTCTTC. Translating gives CASSESGRSYNEQFF. This chain joins TRBV2 and TRBJ2-1, with 8 bases that match TRBD2. The length of the CDR3 is 15 residues. With V trimmed by 2 bases and J by 1 base, 1 base remained unmatched. CDR1 and CDR2 from the germline V gene are SNHLY and FYNNEI.

This clonotype appeared a few times. The J gene is TRBJ2-7, the V gene TRBV10-3, with D perhaps TRBD1 (6 bases). The CDR3 runs 13 residues. The germline V gene has CDR1 ENHRY and CDR2 SYGVKD. V was shortened by 6 bases and J by 1 base, with 10 bases between the two germline ends. The CDR3 protein is CAISRDTSYEQYF. The CDR3 bases are TGTGCCATCAGCCGGGACACATCCTACGAGCAGTACTTC.

This chain links TRBV12-3 or TRBV12-4 with TRBJ2-1, with D possibly being TRBD1 (6 bases). V was shortened by 5 bases and J by 7 bases, with 15 bases between the two germline ends. This CDR3 is 14 amino acids long. The chain's CDR3 is CASSLAGTTNEQFF. DNA for the CDR3: TGTGCCAGCAGTCTCGCCGGGACAACAAATGAGCAGTTCTTC.

This clonotype was counted a few times. The chain links TRBV20-1 to TRBJ2-3; the D gene is possibly TRBD2 (5 bases). V was pared by 3 bases and J by 0 bases, with 10 bases between. This CDR3 contains 14 residues. CDR1 is DFQATT and CDR2 is SNEGSKA in the germline V gene (reference sequence). CDR3 sequence reads: CSARKAASTDTQYF. The CDR3 DNA reads TGCAGTGCTAGGAAAGCGGCTAGCACAGATACGCAGTATTTT.

In its sample, this clonotype was seen many times. This chain links TRBV11-1 with TRBJ2-5; D ambiguous. The CDR3 runs to 14 residues. Trimming stripped 5 bases from V and 3 bases from J, with 13 bases between. Germline V gene data show CDR1 as SGHAT and CDR2 as FQDESV (reference sequence). CDR3 sequence reads: CASSPASVKETQYF. The CDR3 coding sequence is TGTGCCAGCAGCCCCGCGTCCGTAAAAGAGACCCAGTACTTC.

This clonotype was observed a few times. J is TRBJ1-4 and V is TRBV20-1, with 9 bases that match TRBD1. Losses at the gene ends were 3 bases for V and 5 bases for J; bases not matched to a gene: 7. Germline values: CDR1 DFQATT, CDR2 SNEGSKA (reference sequence). The CDR3 length is 15 residues. CDR3 in amino acids: CSARDLQGANEKLFF. The CDR3 nucleotides read TGCAGTGCTAGGGATCTACAGGGGGCCAATGAAAAACTGTTTTTT.

This clonotype has ten or more counts. This sequence joins TRBV28 and TRBJ1-1; a weak D match, TRBD1 (5 bases). The CDR3 totals 14 residues. Per the germline V gene, CDR1 is MDHEN and CDR2 is SYDVKM. V was trimmed by 8 bases and J by 1 base, leaving 14 bases between them. CDR3 DNA: TGTGCCAGCGGACGAGACAGCCGGAACACTGAAGCTTTCTTT. Translation gives CASGRDSRNTEAFF.

Concerning this clonotype: A read error is possible here, since a much larger clone lies one base away. This rearrangement joins TRBV19 to TRBJ2-1, with D tentatively TRBD1 (5 bases). CDR1 and CDR2 from the germline V gene are LNHDA and SQIVND (reference sequence). This CDR3 has 16 residues. CDR3 sequence reads: CASSAPDSSQNNGQFF. The CDR3 DNA reads as TGTGCCAGTAGCGCCCCCGACAGCTCTCAAAACAATGGGCAGTTCTTC.